These 2 T cell receptor beta chains were sequenced from one sample in a study of T cell responses to AZD1222 COVID-19 vaccine. TCRdb keeps only in-frame clones here, not all; method: immunoSEQ multiplex PCR. The repertoire holds approximately 170,000 clones, roughly 94% seen once, with 5.1% in the top ten. The sequenced sample was peripheral blood, obtained 28 days after the second AZD1222 dose. The receptors come from an adult who received the AZD1222 COVID-19 vaccine.

The V call is TRBV7-9, the J call TRBJ1-1; the match to TRBD1 covers 7 bases. CDR1 and CDR2 (germline): SEHNR, FQNEAQ (reference sequence). V shed 5 bases, J shed 4 bases, and the junction held 13 bases outside the gene matches. The CDR3 has 16 residues. The CDR3 region has the DNA TGTGCCAGCAGCGGCCGGGACAGCAAAGGAAGCACTGAAGCTTTCTTT. The encoded protein is CASSGRDSKGSTEAFF. Combining the CDR3 with reference TRBV7-9 and TRBJ1-1 gives the whole variable domain DTGVSQNPRHKITKRGQNVTFRCDPISEHNRLYWYRQTLGQGPEFLTYFQNEAQLEKSRLLSDRFSAERPKGSFSTLEIQRTEQGDSAMYLCASSGRDSKGSTEAFFGQGTRLTVV.

The gene calls are TRBV6-5 and TRBJ1-5; D ambiguous. Trimming stripped 5 bases from V and 0 bases from J, with 11 bases between. The CDR3 has 15 amino acids. Looked up from germline, CDR1 is MNHEY and CDR2 is SVGAGI. The CDR3 nucleotides read TGTGCCAGCAGTCCGGGCGGATATAGCAATCAGCCCCAGCATTTT. Translating it yields CASSPGGYSNQPQHF.